The 27 T cell receptor beta chains reported below all come from one sample, sequenced in a study of monozygotic twins with inflammatory bowel disease. With the 5' RACE reads reprocessed, TCRdb shows one record per CDR3 protein and no DNA. The sample includes about 160,000 distinct CDR3 sequences. The sample consisted of blood. The source of these receptors is a human donor with ulcerative colitis or Crohn's disease, or a healthy co-twin of an affected twin (not recorded which).

The CDR3 reads CASSRQPNTGELFF. V gene TRBV18 combines with J gene TRBJ2-2. CDR3 length: 14 amino acids. Germline CDR1 KGHSH, CDR2 LQKENI. Using reference TRBV18 and TRBJ2-2 for the parts outside the CDR3, the full variable domain is NAGVMQNPRHLVRRRGQEARLRCSPMKGHSHVYWYRQLPEEGLKFMVYLQKENIIDESGMPKERFSAEFPKEGPSILRIQQVVRGDSAAYFCASSRQPNTGELFFGEGSRLTVL.

This chain links TRBV24-1 with TRBJ2-2; TCRdb outputs TRBD1, but without DNA this stays unchecked. The CDR3 length is 16 residues. The germline V gene has CDR1 KGHDR and CDR2 SFDVKD. The CDR3 loop reads CATSDLSQENTGELFF.

The chain couples TRBV20-1 to TRBJ1-1; the D call of TRBD1 rests on TCRdb alone, since no DNA is present to check it. Germline V CDR1 and CDR2: DFQATT, SNEGSKA (reference sequence). The CDR3 runs to 13 residues. Here the CDR3 reads CSAPGGGKTEAFF.

This chain's CDR3 is CASSPQSSDPEAFF. The rearrangement joins TRBV4-2 to TRBJ1-1. Germline CDR1 is LGHNA and CDR2 is YNFKEQ. This CDR3 comprises 14 residues.

This chain joins TRBV7-7 and TRBJ2-2. Germline loops: CDR1 SSHAT, CDR2 FNYEAQ (reference sequence). The CDR3 totals 13 residues. CDR3 in amino acids: CASSPDLAGELFF.

This chain links TRBV6-5 with TRBJ2-5. The CDR3 has 13 amino acids. Germline assignment: CDR1 MNHEY and CDR2 SVGAGI. This chain's CDR3 is CASTTGVQETQYF.

The chain couples TRBV4-1 to TRBJ1-1; TCRdb indicates TRBD1, and absent DNA this call remains unverified. CDR3 size: 18 residues. The germline CDR1 and CDR2 sequences are MGHRA and YSYEKL. CDR3 residues: CGSSQDVKLRGRSTEAFF.

The chain employs TRBV20-1 and TRBJ2-7; TCRdb names TRBD1, which stays unverified in the absence of DNA. Germline V CDR1 and CDR2: DFQATT, SNEGSKA (reference sequence). The CDR3 covers 13 residues. The CDR3 protein is CSAWTGRSYEQYF.

The chain has TRBV7-2 and TRBJ1-5. This CDR3 contains 15 residues. Germline CDR1 SGHTA, CDR2 FQGNSA. The chain's CDR3 is CASSLVGSSNQPQHF.

The chain is built from TRBV14 and TRBJ2-1. CDR3 length: 14 residues. In germline, CDR1 is SGHDN, CDR2 FVKESK. The chain's CDR3 is CASSPTVPYNEQFF.

The chain is built from TRBV7-3 and TRBJ2-3; the D gene TCRdb calls, TRBD2, cannot be checked with no DNA. There are 15 residues in the CDR3. Germline V gives CDR1 SGHTA, CDR2 FQGTGA. CDR3 in amino acids: CASSSLAGAPDTQYF.

This chain links TRBV7-2 with TRBJ2-1; TCRdb's D call of TRBD1 is untestable without DNA. CDR3 length equals 16 residues. Germline CDR1 reads SGHTA; CDR2 reads FQGNSA. The CDR3 reads CASTEAGQSAYNEQFF.

The V gene is TRBV9, the J gene TRBJ2-5; the D gene TCRdb calls, TRBD2, cannot be checked with no DNA. The germline V gene has CDR1 SGDLS and CDR2 YYNGEE. This CDR3 has 15 amino acids. CDR3 sequence: CASSVMGTNQETQYF.

This chain connects TRBV6-5 to TRBJ2-2. The CDR3 is 13 residues long. Per the germline V gene, CDR1 is MNHEY and CDR2 is SVGAGI. The CDR3: CASNSGFTGELFF.

The V gene is TRBV19, the J gene TRBJ2-1; the D call of TRBD2 rests on TCRdb alone, since no DNA is present to check it. Germline loops: CDR1 LNHDA, CDR2 SQIVND (reference sequence). This CDR3 is built from 14 residues. The chain's CDR3 is CASNRGRESNEQFF.

This chain uses TRBV7-2 with TRBJ2-3; without DNA, the TCRdb call of TRBD1 cannot be checked. This CDR3 has 14 residues. Germline assignment: CDR1 SGHTA and CDR2 FQGNSA. The CDR3 loop is CASSNPGRLDTQYF. Full variable domain (outside the CDR3, taken from reference TRBV7-2 and TRBJ2-3): GAGVSQSPSNKVTEKGKDVELRCDPISGHTALYWYRQSLGQGLEFLIYFQGNSAPDKSGLPSDRFSAERTGGSVSTLTIQRTQQEDSAVYLCASSNPGRLDTQYFGPGTRLTVL.

V and J are TRBV4-2 and TRBJ2-1. This CDR3 comprises 13 residues. Germline V gives CDR1 LGHNA, CDR2 YNFKEQ. CDR3 in amino acids: CASQDSSYNEQFF.

The V gene is TRBV5-1, the J gene TRBJ2-7; as DNA is missing, the TRBD1 call by TCRdb cannot be tested. The germline V gene encodes CDR1 SGHRS and CDR2 YFSETQ. This CDR3 has 14 amino acids. CDR3 loop: CASSFLGGGYEQYF.

This CDR3 is CASSPSGDGSYEQYF. V is TRBV27 and J is TRBJ2-7; TCRdb returns TRBD2, unconfirmable since there is no DNA. Germline assignment: CDR1 MNHEY and CDR2 SMNVEV (reference sequence). The CDR3 runs to 15 residues.

The V and J genes are TRBV4-1 and TRBJ1-6. The CDR3 length is 13 residues. The germline V gene has CDR1 MGHRA and CDR2 YSYEKL. Here the CDR3 reads CASSPLGNSPLHF.

The chain recombines TRBV5-1 with TRBJ2-3; the D gene TCRdb calls, TRBD2, cannot be checked with no DNA. The germline CDR1 and CDR2 sequences are SGHRS and YFSETQ. The CDR3 has 18 residues. The CDR3 spells CASSPGLAGGLSTDTQYF.

The V and J genes are TRBV18 and TRBJ1-3. The CDR3 covers 13 residues. Germline V gene sequence: CDR1 KGHSH, CDR2 LQKENI. CDR3 amino acids: CASSPSVGNTIYF.

The chain links TRBV11-1 to TRBJ2-3; the TCRdb D gene call, TRBD2, has no DNA to confirm it. The CDR3 has 18 residues. Germline assignment: CDR1 SGHAT and CDR2 FQDESV (reference sequence). Here the CDR3 reads CASTYWTSGGAATDTQYF.

This chain uses TRBV15 with TRBJ2-3; TCRdb's D call of TRBD1 is untestable without DNA. This CDR3 comprises 18 residues. Germline assignment: CDR1 LNHNV and CDR2 YYDKDF (reference sequence). CDR3: CATSRPPTGPRGTDTQYF.

The rearrangement uses TRBV27 and TRBJ1-1; TCRdb's D call, TRBD1, is unchecked because there is no DNA. CDR1 is MNHEY and CDR2 is SMNVEV in the germline V gene (reference sequence). The CDR3 length is 16 residues. This CDR3 is CASSLSNRASNTEAFF.

CDR3 residues: CASSPEGHEQYF. The chain recombines TRBV5-1 with TRBJ2-7; TCRdb reports TRBD2, a call that lacks DNA to check it against. Germline CDR1 SGHRS, CDR2 YFSETQ. The CDR3 extends over 12 amino acids. Together with reference TRBV5-1 and TRBJ2-7, the CDR3 gives the full variable domain: KAGVTQTPRYLIKTRGQQVTLSCSPISGHRSVSWYQQTPGQGLQFLFEYFSETQRNKGNFPGRFSGRQFSNSRSEMNVSTLELGDSALYLCASSPEGHEQYFGPGTRLTVT.

The rearrangement joins TRBV16 to TRBJ1-4. The length of the CDR3 is 13 residues. Per the germline V gene, CDR1 is KGHSY and CDR2 is FQNENV. The CDR3 region is CASSQELQEKLFF.